Shown below are 30 T cell receptor beta chains from a single sample sequenced in a study of T cells in localized non-small cell lung cancer. Repertoires were generated with immunoSEQ multiplex PCR, while TCRdb's copy carries only in-frame clones and drops some. This table holds about 53,000 clones, roughly 84% found once. This specimen was peripheral blood mononuclear cells, taken before any cancer treatment. These receptors were taken from a man aged 35 to 69 with stage III lung adenocarcinoma.

V gene TRBV30 combines with J gene TRBJ1-2; the match to TRBD1 covers 9 bases. CDR1 GTSNPN and CDR2 SVGIG come from the germline V gene (reference sequence). The CDR3 runs 14 residues. The ends lost 0 bases at V and 8 bases at J; junction bases unmatched: 7. The DNA for the CDR3 is TGTGCCTGGAGTGTGTACAGGGGGCTCGAGGGCTACACCTTC. This gives the protein CAWSVYRGLEGYTF.

The chain employs TRBV25-1 and TRBJ1-2; a weak D match, TRBD1 (5 bases). V lost 6 bases, J lost 2 bases, and 13 bases lay in between. There are 14 residues in the CDR3. CDR1 is MGHDK, CDR2 SYGVNS, per germline. In DNA, the CDR3 is TGTGCCAGCAGCCCGGACGGACACAACTATGGCTACACCTTC. Residues: CASSPDGHNYGYTF.

This chain joins TRBV5-5 and TRBJ2-3, with a possible D match to TRBD2 (5 bases). This CDR3 is 14 amino acids long. The germline gives CDR1 SGHKS, CDR2 YYEKEE (reference sequence). Trimming pared 4 bases from V and 6 bases from J, leaving 15 bases between. CDR3 DNA: TGTGCCAGCAGCCCCGAGGGCGGTGCCGATACGCAGTATTTT. Protein: CASSPEGGADTQYF.

The gene calls are TRBV4-1 and TRBJ2-2; D unresolved. Between the trimmed V and J ends, which lost 0 bases and 3 bases, there was a span of 8 bases. Germline loops: CDR1 MGHRA, CDR2 YSYEKL. The CDR3 consists of 15 residues. CDR3 in DNA: TGCGCCAGCAGCCAAGATCCCACTTACACCGGGGAGCTGTTTTTT. Its translation: CASSQDPTYTGELFF.

The chain employs TRBV10-2 and TRBJ2-7; no definite D call. Between the trimmed V and J ends, which lost 2 bases and 9 bases, there was a span of 11 bases. The CDR3 length is 12 residues. Germline assignment: CDR1 WSHSY and CDR2 SAAADI. This CDR3 is CASSEDSLGQYF. CDR3 in DNA: TGCGCCAGCAGTGAGGACTCCCTAGGGCAGTACTTC.

The sample holds one count of this clone. This chain connects TRBV6-5 to TRBJ2-3; 8 nucleotides line up with TRBD1. Per germline, CDR1 MNHEY and CDR2 SVGAGI. This CDR3 has 14 residues. V shed 8 bases and J 2 bases; nucleotides not matched to a gene: 6. The CDR3 loop is CASSSGQATDTQYF. The DNA for the CDR3 is TGTGCCAGCTCTTCGGGACAGGCCACAGATACGCAGTATTTT.

This clone appeared once. This rearrangement joins TRBV19 to TRBJ2-2; weak D call: TRBD1 (5 bases). The CDR3 consists of 14 residues. Germline CDR1 reads LNHDA; CDR2 reads SQIVND (reference sequence). Trimming stripped 10 bases from V and 0 bases from J, with 12 bases between. The CDR3 bases are TGTGCCACTCGCCAGGGTCCGAACACCGGGGAGCTGTTTTTT. Translation gives CATRQGPNTGELFF.

V and J are TRBV6-6 and TRBJ2-7; D remains ambiguous. This CDR3 is 12 amino acids long. The germline gives CDR1 MNHNY, CDR2 SVGAGI (reference sequence). V was clipped by 8 bases and J by 0 bases, with 8 bases between them. The CDR3: CASSTGSYEQYF. CDR3 DNA: TGTGCCAGCTCGACGGGCTCCTACGAGCAGTACTTC.

CDR3 in amino acids: CASSQRAWLKNTEAFF. As DNA, the CDR3 is TGTGCCAGCAGCCAACGGGCCTGGCTGAAGAACACTGAAGCTTTCTTT. This chain uses TRBV14 with TRBJ1-1; no clear D. Germline loops: CDR1 SGHDN, CDR2 FVKESK. Trimming took 2 bases from V and 1 from J, leaving 14 bases between them. CDR3 length equals 16 residues.

This clone was detected only a few times. V is TRBV6-6 and J is TRBJ1-2; D may be TRBD1 (6 bases). Between the trimmed V and J ends, which lost 6 bases and 0 bases, there was a span of 8 bases. From germline, CDR1 is MNHNY and CDR2 SVGAGI (reference sequence). This CDR3 is 13 amino acids long. The CDR3: CASSPGANYGYTF. As DNA, the CDR3 is TGTGCCAGCAGCCCAGGGGCTAACTATGGCTACACCTTC.

This rearrangement joins TRBV6-6 to TRBJ1-2; 8 bases agree with TRBD1. The CDR3 has 14 residues. Germline V CDR1 and CDR2: MNHNY, SVGAGI (reference sequence). Trimming took 3 bases from V and 8 from J; bases not matched to a gene: 8. The CDR3 bases are TGTGCCAGCAGTTATGGACAGGGTACGAGAGGCTACACCTTC. Amino acid sequence: CASSYGQGTRGYTF.

This chain connects TRBV6-6 to TRBJ2-7, with 8 bases fitting TRBD1. Looked up from germline, CDR1 is MNHNY and CDR2 is SVGAGI (reference sequence). The length of the CDR3 is 15 residues. V shed 6 bases and J 0 bases; nucleotides not matched to a gene: 7. CDR3 nucleotide sequence: TGTGCCAGCAGAGCCACAGGGGGGCCCTCCTACGAGCAGTACTTC. Protein product: CASRATGGPSYEQYF.

This rearrangement joins TRBV7-9 to TRBJ2-7; 8 bases are shared with TRBD1. V lost 5 bases to trimming and J lost 8 bases; unmatched junction nucleotides: 11. The CDR3 consists of 14 residues. Germline loops: CDR1 SEHNR, CDR2 FQNEAQ (reference sequence). This CDR3 reads CASSDRDRIIKQYF. For the CDR3, the DNA is TGTGCCAGCAGCGACCGGGACAGGATTATTAAGCAGTACTTC.

The chain carries TRBV29-1 and TRBJ2-7; D is tentatively TRBD1 or TRBD2 (5 bases each). The CDR3 has 12 amino acids. Germline assignment: CDR1 SQVTM and CDR2 ANQGSEA. Trimming cost V 7 bases and J 6 bases, with 16 bases left between them. For the CDR3, the DNA is TGCAGCGCCCCGGGACCAGGTGTCGAGCAGTACTTC. Its protein is CSAPGPGVEQYF.

The rearrangement links TRBV11-3 to TRBJ2-7; no reliable D call. V shed 5 bases and J shed 4 bases, with 6 bases lying between them. This CDR3 is built from 11 residues. In germline, CDR1 is SGHNT, CDR2 YENEEA. DNA for the CDR3: TGTGCCAGCAGCGCCACTTACGAGCAGTACTTC. This translates into CASSATYEQYF.

This clone was seen only a few times. The chain employs TRBV30 and TRBJ1-2; D unresolved. The CDR3 contains 11 residues. CDR1 and CDR2 (germline): GTSNPN, SVGIG (reference sequence). V was cut by 4 bases and J by 6 bases, with 9 bases left in between. CDR3 bases: TGTGCCTGGATCTTGGAGGATGGCTACACCTTC. It translates to CAWILEDGYTF.

The chain is built from TRBV19 and TRBJ2-5, with 8 nucleotides matching TRBD1. With V trimmed by 5 bases and J by 0 bases, 2 bases remained unmatched. CDR3 size: 14 residues. Germline V gene data show CDR1 as LNHDA and CDR2 as SQIVND (reference sequence). CDR3 residues: CASSRTGYQETQYF. CDR3 DNA sequence: TGTGCCAGTAGTCGGACAGGGTACCAAGAGACCCAGTACTTC.

The count of this clone is one. V gene TRBV7-2 combines with J gene TRBJ2-1, with TRBD1 matching over 10 bases. This CDR3 has 16 residues. V shed 4 bases and J 8 bases; nucleotides not matched to a gene: 11. Germline V gene sequence: CDR1 SGHTA, CDR2 FQGNSA. Written as DNA, the CDR3 is TGTGCCAGCAGCTCAATGACAGGGGGCCCTTCGGATGAGCAGTTCTTC. The encoded protein is CASSSMTGGPSDEQFF.

The CDR3 sequence is CASSRLYPGRRKTEAFF. The CDR3 DNA reads as TGTGCCAGCAGCAGGCTGTACCCAGGGCGGAGGAAAACTGAAGCTTTCTTT. This rearrangement joins TRBV21-1 to TRBJ1-1. TRBV21-1 is marked as a pseudogene. The CDR3 is 17 amino acids.

V and J are TRBV7-2 and TRBJ2-3; D is possibly TRBD1 or TRBD2 (6 bases each). The CDR3 contains 16 residues. Germline V CDR1 and CDR2: SGHTA, FQGNSA. V gave up 5 bases and J gave up 2 bases, with 17 bases separating them. The CDR3 DNA reads TGTGCCAGCAGCCGGGCTGGGGGGCTTGCCACAGATACGCAGTATTTT. Protein: CASSRAGGLATDTQYF.

The chain uses TRBV7-9 and TRBJ2-7; possible D gene TRBD2, 6 bases. Trimming removed 10 bases at V and 1 base at J, with 11 bases between. Germline CDR1 and CDR2: SEHNR and FQNEAQ (reference sequence). The CDR3 consists of 12 residues. In DNA, the CDR3 is TGTGCCACCAGGGACTCTTCCTACGAGCAGTACTTC. It translates to CATRDSSYEQYF.

This clone has only a few counts. The gene calls are TRBV27 and TRBJ1-2; 9 bases are shared with TRBD1. The V segment lost 5 bases and the J segment 0 bases; nucleotides outside the gene matches: 7. CDR1 is MNHEY and CDR2 is SMNVEV in the germline V gene (reference sequence). The CDR3 runs 16 residues. For the CDR3, the DNA is TGTGCCAGCAGTCTACAGGGGGCGAATACTAACTATGGCTACACCTTC. The encoded protein is CASSLQGANTNYGYTF.

The J gene is TRBJ2-3, the V gene TRBV5-4; tentative D call: TRBD2 (6 bases). This CDR3 has 18 residues. V lost 2 bases and J 0 bases, leaving 19 bases between the germline ends. Germline lookup yields CDR1 SGHNT and CDR2 YYREEE (reference sequence). CDR3 sequence reads: CASSLAGHLRESTDTQYF. The CDR3 DNA follows: TGTGCCAGCAGCTTAGCGGGCCACCTCAGGGAGAGCACAGATACGCAGTATTTT. The full variable domain, completed using reference TRBV5-4 and TRBJ2-3, is ETGVTQSPTHLIKTRGQQVTLRCSSQSGHNTVSWYQQALGQGPQFIFQYYREEENGRGNFPPRFSGLQFPNYSSELNVNALELDDSALYLCASSLAGHLRESTDTQYFGPGTRLTVL.

As regards this clone: One end of the junction is discordant with germline, which a read error may explain. Within the sample, other DNA sequences also encode this same CDR3. This chain joins TRBV10-3 and TRBJ2-5, with 12 bases that match TRBD1. Germline V gene lookup returns CDR1 ENHRY and CDR2 SYGVKD. CDR3 length equals 14 residues. In nucleotides, the CDR3 is TGCGCCATCAGCCCCGGGACAGGGGGCAAGACCCAGTACTTC. It translates to CAISPGTGGKTQYF.

This clone was recorded only once. The chain recombines TRBV7-3 with TRBJ2-1; 9 bases fit TRBD1. Trimming cost V 4 bases and J 1 base; bases outside gene matches: 2. The CDR3 length is 15 residues. CDR1 SGHTA and CDR2 FQGTGA come from the germline V gene. This chain's CDR3 is CASSSGTGSYNEQFF. The CDR3 DNA reads TGTGCCAGCAGCTCAGGGACAGGGTCCTACAATGAGCAGTTCTTC.

The table lists this clone with a few counts. The J gene is TRBJ1-3, the V gene TRBV11-2; TRBD1 agrees at 10 bases. Looked up from germline, CDR1 is SGHAT and CDR2 is FQNNGV. The CDR3 runs to 17 residues. V lost 4 bases, J lost 2 bases, and 8 bases stayed unmatched. The CDR3 sequence is CASSSRQGANAGNTIYF. The CDR3, as DNA: TGTGCCAGCAGCTCCAGACAGGGGGCGAACGCTGGAAACACCATATATTTT.

This clone was counted a single time. The chain joins TRBV19 to TRBJ2-2; no firm D call. With 7 bases removed from V and 6 bases from J, the gap between germline ends came to 21 bases. This CDR3 region has 16 residues. Looked up from germline, CDR1 is LNHDA and CDR2 is SQIVND (reference sequence). The CDR3 spells CASKESGQVGAGELFF. In DNA, the CDR3 is TGTGCCAGTAAGGAGTCTGGCCAAGTAGGTGCCGGGGAGCTGTTTTTT.

The V and J genes are TRBV6-1 and TRBJ2-7; D ambiguous. The V gene lost 2 bases and the J gene lost 9 bases, with 14 bases spanning the gap. There are 13 residues in the CDR3. Germline CDR1 and CDR2: MNHNS and SASEGT. CDR3 residues: CASSENIKVVQYF. The DNA of the CDR3 is TGTGCCAGCAGTGAAAACATTAAAGTCGTGCAGTACTTC.

The rearrangement joins TRBV5-1 to TRBJ2-3; weak D call: TRBD2 (5 bases). This CDR3 is 11 amino acids long. The germline V and J ends were trimmed by 7 bases and 4 bases, with 7 bases remaining between them. Germline assignment: CDR1 SGHRS and CDR2 YFSETQ. CDR3 coding DNA: TGCGCCAGCGGAGGCTCAGATACGCAGTATTTT. This codes for CASGGSDTQYF.

The chain is built from TRBV5-4 and TRBJ1-6; D remains unclear. Trimming left V 0 bases short and J 8 bases short, with 15 bases between. Germline CDR1 SGHNT, CDR2 YYREEE (reference sequence). There are 16 residues in the CDR3. The CDR3 bases are TGTGCCAGCAGCTTGGCGGCCAATCCAGCGGATTCACCCCTCCACTTT. Its translation is CASSLAANPADSPLHF.